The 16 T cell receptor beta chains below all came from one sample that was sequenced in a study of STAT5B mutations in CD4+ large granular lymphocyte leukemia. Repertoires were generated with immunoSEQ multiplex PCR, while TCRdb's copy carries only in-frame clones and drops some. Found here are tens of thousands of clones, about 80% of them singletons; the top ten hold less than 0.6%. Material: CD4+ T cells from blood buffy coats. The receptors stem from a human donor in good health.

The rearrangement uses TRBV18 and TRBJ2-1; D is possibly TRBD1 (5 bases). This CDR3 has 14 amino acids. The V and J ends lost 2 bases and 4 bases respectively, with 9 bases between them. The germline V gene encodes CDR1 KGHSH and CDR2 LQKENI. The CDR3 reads CASSPLQGYNEQFF. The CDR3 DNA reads TGTGCCAGCTCACCATTGCAGGGTTACAATGAGCAGTTCTTC.

The CDR3 bases are TGTGCCACCAGCAGGGGCAGGGGGAGGTTCGATCAGCCCCAGCATTTT. Its protein is CATSRGRGRFDQPQHF. The V and J genes are TRBV15 and TRBJ1-5, with 7 bases identical to TRBD1. The CDR3 is 16 residues long. With 3 bases clipped from V and 5 bases from J, the junction kept 10 bases outside the gene matches. Germline CDR1 and CDR2: LNHNV and YYDKDF (reference sequence). Together with reference TRBV15 and TRBJ1-5, the CDR3 gives the full variable domain: DAMVIQNPRYQVTQFGKPVTLSCSQTLNHNVMYWYQQKSSQAPKLLFHYYDKDFNNEADTPDNFQSRRPNTSFCFLDIRSPGLGDTAMYLCATSRGRGRFDQPQHFGDGTRLSIL.

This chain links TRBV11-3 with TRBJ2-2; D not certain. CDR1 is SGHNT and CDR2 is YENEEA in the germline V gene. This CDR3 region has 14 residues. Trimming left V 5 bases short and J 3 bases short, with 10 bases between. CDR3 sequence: CASSLETDTGELFF. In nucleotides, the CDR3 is TGTGCCAGCAGCCTCGAGACGGACACCGGGGAGCTGTTTTTT.

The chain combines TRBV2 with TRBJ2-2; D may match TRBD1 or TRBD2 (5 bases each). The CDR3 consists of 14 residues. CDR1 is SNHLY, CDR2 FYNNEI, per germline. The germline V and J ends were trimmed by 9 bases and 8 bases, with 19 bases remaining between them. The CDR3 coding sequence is TGTGCCAGTTCGGGACGTCAGATAATAGGGGAGCTGTTTTTT. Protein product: CASSGRQIIGELFF.

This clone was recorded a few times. CDR3 in amino acids: CASSFGTLGVQPQHF. The CDR3 nucleotides are TGTGCCAGTAGTTTCGGGACCCTTGGGGTTCAGCCCCAGCATTTT. V usage is TRBV19 and J usage is TRBJ1-5, with a weak D call TRBD1 (5 bases). The germline CDR1 and CDR2 sequences are LNHDA and SQIVND (reference sequence). Trimming left V 5 bases short and J 6 bases short, with 17 bases between. The CDR3 contains 15 residues.

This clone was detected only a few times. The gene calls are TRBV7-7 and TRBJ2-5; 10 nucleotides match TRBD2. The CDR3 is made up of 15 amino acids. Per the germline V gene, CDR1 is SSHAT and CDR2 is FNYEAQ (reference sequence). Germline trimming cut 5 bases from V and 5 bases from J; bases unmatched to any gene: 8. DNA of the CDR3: TGTGCCAGCAGCCCATCCGGGACTAGCGTGGAGACCCAGTACTTC. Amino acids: CASSPSGTSVETQYF.

For the CDR3, the DNA is TGTGCCAGCAGCCAAACAGAGACCCAGTACTTC. Translation: CASSQTETQYF. V usage is TRBV14 and J usage is TRBJ2-5; D is undetermined. Germline V CDR1 and CDR2: SGHDN, FVKESK. The CDR3 has 11 amino acids. Trimming pared 2 bases from V and 4 bases from J, leaving 2 bases between.

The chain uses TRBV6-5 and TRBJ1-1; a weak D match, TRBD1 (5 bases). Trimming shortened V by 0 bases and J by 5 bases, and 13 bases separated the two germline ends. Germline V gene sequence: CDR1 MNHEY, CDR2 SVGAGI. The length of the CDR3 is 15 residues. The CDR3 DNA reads TGTGCCAGCAGTTACTCGGAGCGGGGGTGGACTGAAGCTTTCTTT. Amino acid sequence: CASSYSERGWTEAFF.

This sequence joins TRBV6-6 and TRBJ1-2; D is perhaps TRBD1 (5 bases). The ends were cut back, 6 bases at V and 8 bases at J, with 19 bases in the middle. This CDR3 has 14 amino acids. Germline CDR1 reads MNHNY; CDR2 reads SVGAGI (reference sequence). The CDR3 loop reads CASSSGQGERGYTF. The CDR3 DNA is TGTGCCAGCAGCTCGGGTCAAGGGGAAAGAGGCTACACCTTC.

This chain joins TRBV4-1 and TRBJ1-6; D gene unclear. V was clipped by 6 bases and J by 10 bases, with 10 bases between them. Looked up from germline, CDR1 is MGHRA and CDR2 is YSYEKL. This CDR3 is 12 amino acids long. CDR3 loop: CASSGRASPLHF. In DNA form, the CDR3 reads TGCGCCAGCAGTGGGAGGGCCTCACCCCTCCACTTT.

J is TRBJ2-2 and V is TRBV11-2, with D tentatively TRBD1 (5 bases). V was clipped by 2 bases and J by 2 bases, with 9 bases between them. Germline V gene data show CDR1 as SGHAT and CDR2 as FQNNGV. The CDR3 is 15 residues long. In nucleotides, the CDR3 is TGTGCCAGCAGCTTACGGACACTCAACACCGGGGAGCTGTTTTTT. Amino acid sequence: CASSLRTLNTGELFF. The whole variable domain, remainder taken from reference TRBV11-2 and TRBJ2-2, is EAGVAQSPRYKIIEKRQSVAFWCNPISGHATLYWYQQILGQGPKLLIQFQNNGVVDDSQLPKDRFSAERLKGVDSTLKIQPAKLEDSAVYLCASSLRTLNTGELFFGEGSRLTVL.

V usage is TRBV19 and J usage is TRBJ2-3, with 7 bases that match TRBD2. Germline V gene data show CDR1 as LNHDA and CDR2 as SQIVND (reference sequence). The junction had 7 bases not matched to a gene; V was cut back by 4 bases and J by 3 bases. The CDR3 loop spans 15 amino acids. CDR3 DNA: TGTGCCAGTAGTAGGACTAGAGGGTCGACAGATACGCAGTATTTT. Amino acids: CASSRTRGSTDTQYF.

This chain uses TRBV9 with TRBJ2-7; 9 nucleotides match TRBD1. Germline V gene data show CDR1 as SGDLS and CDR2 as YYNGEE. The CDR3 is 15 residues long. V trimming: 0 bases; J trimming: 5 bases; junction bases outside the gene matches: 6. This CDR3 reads CASSVEGTGFNEQYF. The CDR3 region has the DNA TGTGCCAGCAGCGTAGAAGGGACAGGGTTTAACGAGCAGTACTTC.

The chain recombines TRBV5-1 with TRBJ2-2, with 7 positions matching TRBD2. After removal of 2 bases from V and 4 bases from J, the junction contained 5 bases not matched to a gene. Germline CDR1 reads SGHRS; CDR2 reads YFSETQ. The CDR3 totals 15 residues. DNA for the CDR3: TGCGCCAGCAGCTTTTTTGGGGAGGGCACCGGGGAGCTGTTTTTT. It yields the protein CASSFFGEGTGELFF.

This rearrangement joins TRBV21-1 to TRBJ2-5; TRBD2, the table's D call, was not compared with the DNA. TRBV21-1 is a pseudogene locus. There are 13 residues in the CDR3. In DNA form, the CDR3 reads TGTGCCAGATATCCGAGGGCCCAAGAGACCCAGTACTTC. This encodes CARYPRAQETQYF.

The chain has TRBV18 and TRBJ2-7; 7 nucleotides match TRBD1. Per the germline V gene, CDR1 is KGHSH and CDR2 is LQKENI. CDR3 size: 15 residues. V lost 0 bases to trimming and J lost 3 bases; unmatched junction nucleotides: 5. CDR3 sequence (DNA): TGTGCCAGCTCACCACCAGGGACAGCTTTCTACGAGCAGTACTTC. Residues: CASSPPGTAFYEQYF.